These 21 T cell receptor beta chains were all obtained from the same sample, sequenced in a study of human T cells and chemical hapten exposure. Indicated time point: patch test 1, 2 weeks after DPC sensitization. The treatment is: therapeutic diphenylcyclopropenone sensitization with weekly scalp DPC. TCRdb called the RACE reads again in MiXCR, with one record for every CDR3 protein. The table has some 120,000 distinct CDR3 sequences, around 10% seen once; the top ten hold about 1.4%. The source was whole blood, collected in connection with sensitization to the hapten diphenylcyclopropenone (DPC). These receptors were collected from a woman between 45 and 65 years old with alopecia areata. Some clones in this sample may be carry-over from other donors' samples.

This clonotype occurred a few times. The chain is built from TRBV18 and TRBJ1-1; 10 nucleotides match TRBD1. The CDR3 totals 17 residues. With 5 bases clipped from V and 7 bases from J, the junction kept 16 bases outside the gene matches. The germline V gene has CDR1 KGHSH and CDR2 LQKENI. CDR3 bases: TGTGCCAGCTCAGCATTGACAGGGGGCCATGGGTTTGGTGAAGCTTTCTTT. It codes for CASSALTGGHGFGEAFF.

This clonotype was seen many times. The V call is TRBV5-8, the J call TRBJ1-5, with a weak D call TRBD1 (6 bases). The CDR3 is 15 amino acids. V dropped 2 bases and J dropped 1 base, with 10 bases sitting between them. The germline V gene encodes CDR1 SGHTS and CDR2 YDEGEE. This CDR3 reads CASSFGTTSNQPQHF. CDR3 DNA sequence: TGTGCCAGCAGCTTTGGGACAACGAGCAATCAGCCCCAGCATTTT. Complete variable domain (other parts from reference TRBV5-8 and TRBJ1-5): EAGVTQSPTHLIKTRGQQATLRCSPISGHTSVYWYQQALGLGLQFLLWYDEGEERNRGNFPPRFSGRQFPNYSSELNVNALELEDSALYLCASSFGTTSNQPQHFGDGTRLSIL.

The table lists this clonotype with a few counts. The chain's CDR3 is CASSIAWTGGNQPQHF. The CDR3 region has the DNA TGTGCCAGTAGTATAGCCTGGACAGGGGGCAATCAGCCCCAGCATTTT. The genes are TRBV19 and TRBJ1-5; 9 bases fit TRBD1. V was clipped by 1 base and J by 2 bases; unmatched bases: 3. Per the germline V gene, CDR1 is LNHDA and CDR2 is SQIVND (reference sequence). The CDR3 is 16 amino acids.

A few counts support this clonotype. This chain links TRBV11-2 with TRBJ1-5; no firm D call. V dropped 0 bases and J dropped 8 bases, with 11 bases sitting between them. CDR3 length: 14 amino acids. Germline V CDR1 and CDR2: SGHAT, FQNNGV. CDR3 DNA: TGTGCCAGCAGCTTAGATTGGCCCGGGGAGCCCCAGCATTTT. Translation gives CASSLDWPGEPQHF.

In its sample, this clonotype was seen many times. V and J are TRBV6-1 and TRBJ2-7, with TRBD1 as a possible D gene (6 bases). Between the trimmed V and J ends, which lost 3 bases and 2 bases, there was a span of 11 bases. The CDR3 loop spans 14 amino acids. Per germline, CDR1 MNHNS and CDR2 SASEGT. CDR3 DNA sequence: TGTGCCAGCAGTGACGGGCAGGGGCCCTACGAGCAGTACTTC. It is translated as CASSDGQGPYEQYF.

This clonotype turned up a few times. The chain carries TRBV12-3 or TRBV12-4 and TRBJ1-4; a weak D match, TRBD1 (5 bases). The CDR3 extends over 16 amino acids. Trimming removed 5 bases from V and 4 bases from J, with 17 bases in between. The CDR3 is CASSPGGEASNEKLFF. In DNA, the CDR3 is TGTGCCAGCAGTCCCGGGGGTGAAGCGAGTAATGAAAAACTGTTTTTT.

V gene TRBV6-5 combines with J gene TRBJ2-3, with D possibly being TRBD1 (6 bases). From germline, CDR1 is MNHEY and CDR2 SVGAGI. The CDR3 loop spans 14 amino acids. Trimming removed 7 bases at V and 0 bases at J, with 11 bases between. CDR3 sequence: CASKQGFSTDTQYF. CDR3 nucleotide sequence: TGTGCCAGCAAACAGGGCTTCAGCACAGATACGCAGTATTTT.

This clonotype has ten or more counts. The gene calls are TRBV12-2 and TRBJ1-4; the D call of TRBD1 is as the table states it, not checked on the DNA. TRBV12-2 constitutes a pseudogene. The CDR3 runs 17 residues. CDR3 protein: CASRLGGRRLTNEKLFF. The CDR3 DNA sequence: TGTGCAAGTCGCTTAGGGGGACGGAGGCTAACTAATGAAAAACTGTTTTTT.

This clonotype was picked up many times. The chain carries TRBV7-6 and TRBJ2-2, with D unresolved. The ends were cut back, 1 base at V and 1 base at J, with 10 bases in the middle. The CDR3 spans 16 residues. Germline CDR1 SGHVS, CDR2 FNYEAQ. CDR3 in DNA: TGTGCCAGCAGCTTAGTGGCCACAGTGAACACCGGGGAGCTGTTTTTT. Its protein product is CASSLVATVNTGELFF.

J is TRBJ2-3 and V is TRBV24-1; 8 bases fit TRBD2. The CDR3 spans 15 residues. Germline values: CDR1 KGHDR, CDR2 SFDVKD. V trimming: 4 bases; J trimming: 2 bases; junction bases outside the gene matches: 4. The CDR3 sequence: CATSDGGAYTDTQYF. As DNA, the CDR3 is TGTGCCACCAGTGACGGGGGGGCGTACACAGATACGCAGTATTTT.

At least ten counts were recorded for this clonotype. CDR3 in DNA: TGCAGTGCTAGAGATCCTGACAAGGGCCCAAATCAGCCCCAGCATTTT. Its translation: CSARDPDKGPNQPQHF. V gene TRBV20-1 combines with J gene TRBJ1-5, with D unclear. V was shortened by 0 bases and J by 4 bases, with 16 bases between the two germline ends. CDR3 size: 16 residues. Germline assignment: CDR1 DFQATT and CDR2 SNEGSKA (reference sequence).

In this sample, this clonotype turned up many times. The V gene is TRBV7-2, the J gene TRBJ2-5; a weak D match, TRBD1 (6 bases). The CDR3 contains 14 residues. CDR1 is SGHTA, CDR2 FQGNSA, per germline. V was shortened by 5 bases and J by 4 bases, with 14 bases between the two germline ends. The CDR3 is CASSPGTGLETQYF. The CDR3 bases are TGTGCCAGCAGCCCGGGCACAGGGCTAGAGACCCAGTACTTC.

This clonotype was seen just once. The chain couples TRBV12-3 or TRBV12-4 to TRBJ2-2; D may be TRBD2 (5 bases). The CDR3 is 15 amino acids. Trimming stripped 5 bases from V and 0 bases from J, with 10 bases between. The CDR3 DNA reads TGTGCCAGCAGTCTCGGGGTATCGAACACCGGGGAGCTGTTTTTT. Its translation: CASSLGVSNTGELFF.

V usage is TRBV28 and J usage is TRBJ2-7, with D possibly being TRBD1 (5 bases). The CDR3 runs to 13 residues. Per germline, CDR1 MDHEN and CDR2 SYDVKM. The germline V and J ends were trimmed by 1 base and 6 bases, with 10 bases remaining between them. The CDR3 DNA reads as TGTGCCAGCAGTTTATTAACAGGCTCCGAGCAGTACTTC. Residues: CASSLLTGSEQYF.

This clonotype came up a few times. V is TRBV4-3 and J is TRBJ2-3; 7 nucleotides line up with TRBD1. The CDR3 is 16 amino acids. Germline assignment: CDR1 LGHNA and CDR2 YSLEER. With V trimmed by 0 bases and J by 2 bases, 5 bases remained unmatched. DNA of the CDR3: TGCGCCAGCAGCCAAGAACGGGACAGAAACACAGATACGCAGTATTTT. This gives the protein CASSQERDRNTDTQYF.

This clonotype was recorded many times. The J gene is TRBJ2-3, the V gene TRBV4-2; the D gene is possibly TRBD2 (6 bases). Germline CDR1 reads LGHNA; CDR2 reads YNFKEQ. This CDR3 spans 15 amino acids. The germline V and J ends were trimmed by 0 bases and 0 bases, with 7 bases remaining between them. This CDR3 reads CASSQDGGSTDTQYF. The CDR3 region has the DNA TGTGCCAGCAGCCAAGATGGGGGGAGCACAGATACGCAGTATTTT.

This clonotype was picked up a small number of times. CDR3 sequence (DNA): TGTGCCAGCAGCCAGGGGAGGGTACCTGAGACTGAAGCTTTCTTT. Protein: CASSQGRVPETEAFF. The V call is TRBV16, the J call TRBJ1-1; D gene ambiguous. V dropped 3 bases and J dropped 5 bases, with 16 bases sitting between them. Looked up from germline, CDR1 is KGHSY and CDR2 is FQNENV. CDR3 length: 15 amino acids.

V and J are TRBV3-1 and TRBJ1-4; no firm D call. Germline loops: CDR1 LGHDT, CDR2 YNNKEL (reference sequence). This CDR3 contains 16 residues. V was shortened by 0 bases and J by 7 bases, with 15 bases between the two germline ends. The CDR3 bases are TGTGCCAGCAGCCAAGATGGCCTAGTGGAGGGTGAAAAACTGTTTTTT. Protein sequence: CASSQDGLVEGEKLFF.

This clonotype was counted at least ten times. V is TRBV7-9 and J is TRBJ2-7; D is perhaps TRBD2 (5 bases). Trimming took off 5 bases at V and 0 bases at J, with 14 bases between the two ends. The CDR3 loop spans 15 amino acids. CDR1 is SEHNR, CDR2 FQNEAQ, per germline (reference sequence). The CDR3 loop reads CASSPPGLPSYEQYF. CDR3 in DNA: TGTGCCAGCAGCCCGCCAGGACTTCCCTCCTACGAGCAGTACTTC.

The chain links TRBV12-3 or TRBV12-4 to TRBJ2-3, with TRBD1 identical over 7 bases. The junction had 7 bases not matched to a gene; V was cut back by 6 bases and J by 1 base. The CDR3 runs 15 residues. The CDR3 is CASSRRQGRTDTQYF. CDR3 bases: TGTGCCAGCAGCAGGAGACAGGGCCGCACAGATACGCAGTATTTT.

Comment on this clonotype: A single base separates this from a much larger clone, so it may be a read error. J is TRBJ2-3 and V is TRBV6-2 or TRBV6-3, with no clear D. CDR1 is MNHEY and CDR2 is SVGEGT in the germline V gene. Deletions cut 5 bases from V and 9 bases from J, with 9 bases between. The CDR3 contains 11 residues. The CDR3 reads CASSAISTQYF. Here the CDR3 DNA reads TGTGCCAGCAGTGCCATTTCGACGCAGTATTTT.